A selection of T cell receptor beta chains follows, all from one sample in a study of blood T cell repertoires in COVID-19. Here immunoSEQ multiplex PCR was the method, and the copy in TCRdb shows in-frame clones only, minus some. The sample yields over 55,000 clones, approximately 83% seen once. Specimen: peripheral blood. These receptors all come from a man aged 50 to 60 with COVID-19, enrolled during active disease. The CDR3 runs from the conserved cysteine through the conserved F or W. D genes are given only for firm matches. Not all rows give a size; the values are once, few, many and, for expanded clones, a class.

TRBJ1-1	-	TRBV11-2	-	TGTGCCAGCAGCTTACGAGGCGAGAACACTGAAGCTTTCTTT	CASSLRGENTEAFF
TRBJ2-1	few	TRBV28	TRBD2	TGTGCCAGCACTATTAGCGGGAGTCCTAGAGATGAGCAGTTCTTC	CASTISGSPRDEQFF
TRBJ2-7	-	TRBV5-1	-	TGCGCCAGCAGCTTGGGTCCTTACTACGAGCAGTACTTC	CASSLGPYYEQYF
TRBJ1-2	-	TRBV29-1	TRBD1	TGCAGCGGGGGACAGGGTGTGAGCTACACCTTC	CSGGQGVSYTF
TRBJ2-2	-	TRBV7-3	-	TGTGCCAGCAGCTCGGACAGGAACACCGGGGAGCTGTTTTTT	CASSSDRNTGELFF
TRBJ2-7	-	TRBV5-6	TRBD2	TGTGCCAGCAGCCCTATGACTAGCGGGAGCAAATACGAGCAGTACTTC	CASSPMTSGSKYEQYF
TRBJ1-1	-	TRBV4-2	TRBD1	TGTGCCAGCAGAGGGGGACAGCTAAACACTGAAGCTTTCTTT	CASRGGQLNTEAFF
TRBJ1-4	-	TRBV7-9	TRBD1	TGTGCCAGCAGCTCGACGAACGACAGGGGGCGTGAAAAACTGTTTTTT	CASSSTNDRGREKLFF
TRBJ2-5	-	TRBV28	TRBD1	TGTGCCAGCAGTGCCGGACAGGGGGCGGGGACCCAGTACTTC	CASSAGQGAGTQYF
TRBJ2-1	-	TRBV5-8	TRBD2	TGTGCCAGCAAGCGGGGACTCGTCTCCTACAATGAGCAGTTCTTC	CASKRGLVSYNEQFF
TRBJ2-3	-	TRBV28	-	TGTGCCAGCAGTTTAACGGGAGAGGGCACAGATACGCAGTATTTT	CASSLTGEGTDTQYF
TRBJ2-4	-	TRBV5-1	TRBD1	TGCGCCAGCAGCCCTGGACAGGCGTCTAACATTCAGTACTTC	CASSPGQASNIQYF
TRBJ2-1	-	TRBV6-2/TRBV6-3	-	TGTGCCAGCAGCCGAGGATCCCGCTCCTACAATGAGCAGTTCTTC	CASSRGSRSYNEQFF
TRBJ2-3	once	TRBV27	TRBD2	TGTGCCAGCAGTTTAAGGGGGGCGATCGGGAGCGGGAGGGCAGCAGATACGCAGTATTTT	CASSLRGAIGSGRAADTQYF
TRBJ2-7	-	TRBV30	-	TGTGCCTGGAGTGTAAGCGGAGTGAAAAGCGAGCAGTACTTC	CAWSVSGVKSEQYF
TRBJ1-5	-	TRBV24-1	-	TGTGCCACCAGTGACCCGACCCTCCGGGGTCAGCCCCAGCATTTT	CATSDPTLRGQPQHF
TRBJ1-2	-	TRBV29-1	-	TGCAGCGTCTCGAGGGTCGGCTATGGCTACACCTTC	CSVSRVGYGYTF
TRBJ1-4	-	TRBV2	-	TGTGCCAGTACGCAGGCTCGATTGGGGGAGGCTAATGAAAAACTGTTTTTT	CASTQARLGEANEKLFF
TRBJ2-2	-	TRBV7-3	-	TGTGCCAGCAGCATAGAGGTAGCAGCGAACACCGGGGAGCTGTTTTTT	CASSIEVAANTGELFF
TRBJ1-1	-	TRBV10-3	-	TGTGCCATCAGTGAGGACAGATTTGAAGCTTTCTTT	CAISEDRFEAFF
TRBJ2-1	-	TRBV19	TRBD2	TGTGCCAGTAGGACTAGCGGGTCAGGGGGGTCCTACAATGAGCAGTTCTTC	CASRTSGSGGSYNEQFF
TRBJ2-1	-	TRBV19	TRBD2	TGTGCCAGTAGTATAACCGGGACTAGTGGATCGTCGTTCTTC	CASSITGTSGSSFF
TRBJ2-6	-	TRBV18	-	TGTGCCAGCTCACCACCGACGGCAGGAATCTCTGGGGCCAACGTCCTGACTTTC	CASSPPTAGISGANVLTF
TRBJ1-5	-	TRBV28	TRBD1	TGTGCCAGCAGCTCCCCTATTCGGGACAGGGCCTACGCCAATCAGCCCCAGCATTTT	CASSSPIRDRAYANQPQHF
TRBJ2-7	-	TRBV6-5	TRBD1	TGTGCCAGCAGAAGGACAGGGCTGTACGAGCAGTACTTC	CASRRTGLYEQYF
TRBJ1-6	few	TRBV6-2/TRBV6-3	TRBD1	TGTGCCAGCAGTGACGGGACAGCCATTCTTCGGAGGTATAATTCACCCCTCCACTTT	CASSDGTAILRRYNSPLHF
TRBJ2-7	-	TRBV5-1	TRBD2	TGCGCCAGCAGCTCGGGGCCGGCGGGAGGGCCAAAGGACGAGCAGTACTTC	CASSSGPAGGPKDEQYF
TRBJ1-1	-	TRBV28	-	TGTGCCAGCACCCTCATAGAGAACACTGAAGCTTTCTTT	CASTLIENTEAFF
TRBJ1-5	-	TRBV3-1/TRBV3-2	TRBD1	TGTGCCAGCAGCCACGGGACAGTCAATCAGTCCCAGCATTTT	CASSHGTVNQSQHF
TRBJ2-3	-	TRBV10-3	-	TGTGCCATCAAGAGAATGGGGCAGGACACAGATACGCAGTATTTT	CAIKRMGQDTDTQYF
TRBJ1-1	-	TRBV5-5	TRBD1	TGTGCCAGCCAGCCCACAGGGGGCGGGACTGAAGCTTTCTTT	CASQPTGGGTEAFF
TRBJ2-7	once	TRBV5-5	TRBD2	TGTGCCAGCAGCCCATGGGGGGGGTCGGACGAGCAGTACTTC	CASSPWGGSDEQYF
TRBJ2-5	once	TRBV15	-	TGTGCCACCAGGTCCGGGGGGCGAGAGACCCAGTACTTC	CATRSGGRETQYF
TRBJ2-1	many	TRBV6-2/TRBV6-3	TRBD2	TGTGCCAGCAGTTACTCCCCGGGTAGCGGGATCTACAATGAGCAGTTCTTC	CASSYSPGSGIYNEQFF
TRBJ2-3	-	TRBV7-3	TRBD1	TGTGCCAGCAGCTTAACGTTTGGGCGAGGACAGGGGAAGACAGATACGCAGTATTTT	CASSLTFGRGQGKTDTQYF
TRBJ2-2	-	TRBV2	-	TGTGCCAGCAGTGAGAGTATTGCCGGGGAGCTGTTTTTT	CASSESIAGELFF
TRBJ2-7	once	TRBV30	-	TGTGCCTGGAGTGTAAAATATCGTGGCCGCGGGTACGAGCAGTACTTC	CAWSVKYRGRGYEQYF
TRBJ1-4	-	TRBV5-6	-	TGTGCCAGCAGCAGAGAGGCTTCTAATGAAAAACTGTTTTTT	CASSREASNEKLFF
TRBJ2-1	-	TRBV18	TRBD1	TGTGCCAGCACCCGGGACAGGGTCAGCAATGAGCAGTTCTTC	CASTRDRVSNEQFF
TRBJ1-5	-	TRBV2	-	TGTGCCAGCAGTGTACAGAGTGTAGAGCAGCCCCAGCATTTT	CASSVQSVEQPQHF
TRBJ1-5	-	TRBV30	-	TGTGCCTGGACTAACAGGGAGGGACAGCCCCAGCATTTT	CAWTNREGQPQHF
TRBJ1-3	-	TRBV28	-	TGTGCCAGCAGTTTAGGGGGCAATGGAAACACCATATATTTT	CASSLGGNGNTIYF
TRBJ2-3	-	TRBV30	TRBD2	TGTGCCTGGAGTGGAAGGGCGAGCGGGAGGGCCCGGGGCACAGATACGCAGTATTTT	CAWSGRASGRARGTDTQYF
TRBJ2-5	-	TRBV4-1	TRBD2	TGCGCCAGCAGCAGGAAGCGGGAGGAACAAGAGACCCAGTACTTC	CASSRKREEQETQYF
TRBJ2-7	-	TRBV6-5	-	TGTGCCAGCAGTTACTCGACAGCGTACGAGCAGTACTTC	CASSYSTAYEQYF
TRBJ1-5	-	TRBV19	-	TGTGCCAGCCTCGGGGGGGGAATCAATCAGCCCCAGCATTTT	CASLGGGINQPQHF
TRBJ1-2	-	TRBV6-5	TRBD1	TGTGCCAGCAGATTGGACAGGAACTATGGCTACACCTTC	CASRLDRNYGYTF
TRBJ1-2	few	TRBV6-6	-	TGTGCCAGCAGCCCCCTGTCGGGCGCGGGCTATGGCTACACCTTC	CASSPLSGAGYGYTF
TRBJ2-3	-	TRBV19	TRBD2	TGTGCCAGTAGTCCTAGCGGGAGTCTCACAGATACGCAGTATTTT	CASSPSGSLTDTQYF
TRBJ2-7	-	TRBV28	-	TGTGCCAGCAGTTCCTCACCCCCCCCAGCCTACGAGCAGTACTTC	CASSSSPPPAYEQYF
TRBJ2-5	-	TRBV18	-	TGTGCCAGCTCACCACAATCGGCAGGGAAAGAGACCCAGTACTTC	CASSPQSAGKETQYF
TRBJ2-7	once	TRBV3-1/TRBV3-2	-	TGTGCCAGCAGCCAAGGGGGAGGCAGGGTGAAGTACTTC	CASSQGGGRVKYF
TRBJ2-1	-	TRBV7-8	-	TGTGCCAGCAGCTTACTACCCAGGGATGAGCAGTTCTTC	CASSLLPRDEQFF
TRBJ2-5	-	TRBV7-2	-	TGTGCCAGCAGCTTAGGACACATACAAGAGACCCAGTACTTC	CASSLGHIQETQYF